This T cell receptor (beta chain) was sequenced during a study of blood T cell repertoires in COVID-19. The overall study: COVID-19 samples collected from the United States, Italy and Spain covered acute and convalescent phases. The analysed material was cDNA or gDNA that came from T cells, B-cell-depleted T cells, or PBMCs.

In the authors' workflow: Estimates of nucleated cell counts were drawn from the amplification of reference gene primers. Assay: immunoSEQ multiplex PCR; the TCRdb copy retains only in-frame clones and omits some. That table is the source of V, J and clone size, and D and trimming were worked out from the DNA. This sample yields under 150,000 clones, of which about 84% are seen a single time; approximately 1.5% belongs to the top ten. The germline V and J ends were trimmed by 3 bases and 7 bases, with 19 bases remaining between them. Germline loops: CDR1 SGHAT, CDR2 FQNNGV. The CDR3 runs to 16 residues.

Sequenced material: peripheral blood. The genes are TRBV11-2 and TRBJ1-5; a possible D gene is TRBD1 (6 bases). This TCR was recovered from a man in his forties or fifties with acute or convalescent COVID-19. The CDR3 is CASSFLSRQVGQPQHF. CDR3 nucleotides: TGTGCCAGCAGCTTCCTCTCTCGACAGGTCGGGCAGCCCCAGCATTTT.